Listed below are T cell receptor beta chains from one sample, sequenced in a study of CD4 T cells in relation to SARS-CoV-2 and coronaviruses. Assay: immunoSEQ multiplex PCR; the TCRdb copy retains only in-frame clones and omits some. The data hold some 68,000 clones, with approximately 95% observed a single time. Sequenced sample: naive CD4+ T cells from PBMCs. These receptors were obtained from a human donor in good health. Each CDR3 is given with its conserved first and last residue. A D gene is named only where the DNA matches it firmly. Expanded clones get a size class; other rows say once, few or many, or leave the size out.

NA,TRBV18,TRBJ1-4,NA,TGTGCCAGCTCATCTCAGCCCCGCGCAACTAATGAAAAACTGTTTTTT,CASSSQPRATNEKLFF
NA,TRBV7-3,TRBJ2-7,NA,TGTGCCAGCAGCGTCGACAGCCTGACTGCCGAGCAGTACTTC,CASSVDSLTAEQYF
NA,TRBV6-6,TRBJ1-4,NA,TGTGCCAGCTTTCAGGGTTCAACTAATGAAAAACTGTTTTTT,CASFQGSTNEKLFF
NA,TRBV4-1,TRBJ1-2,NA,TGCGCCAGCAGCCAGCAGGGAAACTATGGCTACACCTTC,CASSQQGNYGYTF
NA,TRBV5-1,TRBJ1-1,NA,TGCGCCAGCGGTACTGTACCGGGACCCTTGAACACTGAAGCTTTCTTT,CASGTVPGPLNTEAFF
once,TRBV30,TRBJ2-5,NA,TGTGCCTGGATAGAAGGGACGACCAGGGAGACCCAGTACTTC,CAWIEGTTRETQYF
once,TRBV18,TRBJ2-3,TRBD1,TGTGCCAGCTTTAAGGACAGGGACGGGGATACGCAGTATTTT,CASFKDRDGDTQYF
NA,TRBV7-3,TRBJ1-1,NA,TGTGCCAGCAGTCGCGACCGAATTTCCGAAGCTTTCTTT,CASSRDRISEAFF
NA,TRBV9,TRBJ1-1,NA,TGTGCCAGCAGCGTAGGGCTCCGGGACGCAGAATCTGAAGCTTTCTTT,CASSVGLRDAESEAFF
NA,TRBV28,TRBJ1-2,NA,TGTGCCAGCAGCGCAACCTATGGCTACACCTTC,CASSATYGYTF
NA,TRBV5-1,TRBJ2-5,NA,TGCGCCAGCAGCTTGGTCGGCGAGACCCAGTACTTC,CASSLVGETQYF
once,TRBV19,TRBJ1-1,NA,TGTGCCACTAGGGGAGATAGCACTGAAGCTTTCTTT,CATRGDSTEAFF
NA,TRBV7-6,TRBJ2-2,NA,TGTGCCAGCAGCCCACGCGTGCCTGGGAACACCGGGGAGCTGTTTTTT,CASSPRVPGNTGELFF
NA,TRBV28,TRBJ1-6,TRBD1,TGTGCCAGCAGTTTCAGTAATAACAGGGGGATGGTTTCACCCCTCCACTTT,CASSFSNNRGMVSPLHF
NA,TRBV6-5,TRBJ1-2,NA,TGTGCCACGTGGGGGGCCTTCGGCTACACCTTC,CATWGAFGYTF
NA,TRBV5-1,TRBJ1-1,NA,TGCGCCAGCAGCTTGGAGGGCCGCCCAGCTTTCTTT,CASSLEGRPAFF
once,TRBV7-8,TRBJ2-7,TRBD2,TGTGCCAGCGGGCGGCCTAGCGGGAGTTTGTACGAGCAGTACTTC,CASGRPSGSLYEQYF
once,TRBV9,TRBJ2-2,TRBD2,TGTGCCAGCAGCATAGGATCTAGCGGAGCTAACACCGGGGAGCTGTTTTTT,CASSIGSSGANTGELFF
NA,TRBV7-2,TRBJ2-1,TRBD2,TGTGCCAGCAGCCGGGGCACTAGCGGCTCCTACAATGAGCAGTTCTTC,CASSRGTSGSYNEQFF
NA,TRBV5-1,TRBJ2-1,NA,TGCGCCAGCCGCGAACGGGTAAGCTCCTACAATGAGCAGTTCTTC,CASRERVSSYNEQFF
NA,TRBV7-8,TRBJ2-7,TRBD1,TGTGCCAGCAGCTCGACAGGGATCTACGAGCAGTACTTC,CASSSTGIYEQYF
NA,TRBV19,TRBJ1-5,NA,TGTGCCAGTACATCTCAGCAGGGCGGCAATCAGCCCCAGCATTTT,CASTSQQGGNQPQHF
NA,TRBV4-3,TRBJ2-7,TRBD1,TGCGCCAGCAGCCAAGCCGGGACAGGGGTCTACGAGCAGTACTTC,CASSQAGTGVYEQYF
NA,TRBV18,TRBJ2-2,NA,TGTGCCAGCTCAGACATCGATTTGAACACCGGGGAGCTGTTTTTT,CASSDIDLNTGELFF
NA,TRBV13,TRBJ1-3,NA,TGTGCCAGCAGCTTAAGGGACACAGAAAACACCATATATTTT,CASSLRDTENTIYF
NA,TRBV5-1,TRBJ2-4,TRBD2,TGCGCCAGCAGCTTGGGCGCGGGAGTCAAAAACATTCAGTGCTTC,CASSLGAGVKNIQCF
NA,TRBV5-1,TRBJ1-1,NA,TGCGCCAGCAGCTTGTCGGACGGGAACACTGAAGCTTTCTTT,CASSLSDGNTEAFF
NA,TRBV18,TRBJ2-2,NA,TGTGCCAGCTCACCATCAACCGGACAGAGGTACACCGGGGAGCTGTTTTTT,CASSPSTGQRYTGELFF
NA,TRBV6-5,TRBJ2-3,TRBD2,TGTGCCGGGCGGGGGGAGACGGTGAGCACAGATACGCAGTATTTT,CAGRGETVSTDTQYF
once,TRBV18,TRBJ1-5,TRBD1,TGTGCCAGCTCACTGACAGGGGGAGGACAGCCCCAGCATTTT,CASSLTGGGQPQHF
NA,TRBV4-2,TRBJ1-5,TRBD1,TGTGCCAGCAGCCAAGACAGGGGGAGACAGCCCCAGCATTTT,CASSQDRGRQPQHF